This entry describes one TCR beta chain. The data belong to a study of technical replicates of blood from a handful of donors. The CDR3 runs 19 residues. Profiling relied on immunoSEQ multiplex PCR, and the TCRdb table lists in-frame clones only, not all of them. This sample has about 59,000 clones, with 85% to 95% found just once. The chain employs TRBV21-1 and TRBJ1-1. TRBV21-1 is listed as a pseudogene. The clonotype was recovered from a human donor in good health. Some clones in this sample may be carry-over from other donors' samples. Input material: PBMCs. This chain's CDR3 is CASSKWVGGVYRANTEAFF. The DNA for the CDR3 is TGTGCCAGCAGCAAGTGGGTGGGGGGAGTTTACCGCGCGAACACTGAAGCTTTCTTT.